Here is one T cell receptor beta chain with its context. The antigen remains undetermined. The data belong to a study of cytomegalovirus exposure and HLA in healthy donors. In the study overall: Unique TCR beta sequences numbering over 100 million came from approximately 180 million T cells in an earlier analysis. Study outcomes and limitations: Associated with HLA alleles at 0.05 false discovery rate in a later analysis were 17,000 or so TCR beta sequences.

The CDR3 length is 14 residues. Germline V gene sequence: CDR1 MNHEY, CDR2 SVGAGI. After removal of 8 bases from V and 0 bases from J, the junction contained 1 base not matched to a gene. PCR employed 60 Vbeta and 13 Jbeta primers. Assay: immunoSEQ multiplex PCR; the TCRdb copy retains only in-frame clones and omits some. Among 150,000 or so clones listed, about 75% were seen once. Sequencing was performed on PBMCs. The origin of this receptor is a man in his late teens or twenties in good health and CMV-seropositive. The chain recombines TRBV6-5 with TRBJ1-6; 7 nucleotides match TRBD1. CDR3 amino acids: CASWDSSYNSPLHF. The CDR3 bases are TGTGCCAGCTGGGACAGCTCCTATAATTCACCCCTCCACTTT.